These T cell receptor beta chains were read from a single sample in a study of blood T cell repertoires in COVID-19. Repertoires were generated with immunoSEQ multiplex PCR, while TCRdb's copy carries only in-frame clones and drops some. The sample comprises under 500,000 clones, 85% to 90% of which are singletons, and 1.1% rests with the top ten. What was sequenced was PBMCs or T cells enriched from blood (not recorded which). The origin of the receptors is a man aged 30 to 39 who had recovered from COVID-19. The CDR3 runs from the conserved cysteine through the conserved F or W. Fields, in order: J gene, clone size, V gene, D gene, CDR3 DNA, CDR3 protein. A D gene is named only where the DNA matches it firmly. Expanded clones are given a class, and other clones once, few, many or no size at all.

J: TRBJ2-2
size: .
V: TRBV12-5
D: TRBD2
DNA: TGTGCTAGTGGTTTGGGGGGACTAGCGGTCACCGGGGAGCTGTTTTTT
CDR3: CASGLGGLAVTGELFF

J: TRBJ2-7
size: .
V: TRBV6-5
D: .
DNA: TGTGCCAGCAGTCACAGGGCGACTGAGTACGAGCAGTACTTC
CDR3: CASSHRATEYEQYF

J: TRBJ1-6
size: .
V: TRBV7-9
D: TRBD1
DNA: TGTGCCAGCGAGGGACAGCTAAATTCACCCCTCCACTTT
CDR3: CASEGQLNSPLHF

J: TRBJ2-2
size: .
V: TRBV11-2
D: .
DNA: TGTGCCAGCAGCGGTTTCGTGGTGGCCACCGGGGAGCTGTTTTTT
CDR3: CASSGFVVATGELFF

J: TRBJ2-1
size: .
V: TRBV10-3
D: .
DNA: TGTGCCATCAGTGAGAAGACAGTCTCCTACAATGAGCAGTTCTTC
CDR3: CAISEKTVSYNEQFF

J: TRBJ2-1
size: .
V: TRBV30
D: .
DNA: TGTGCCTGGAAGGTCCGGAGCTCCTACAATGAGCAGTTCTTC
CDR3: CAWKVRSSYNEQFF

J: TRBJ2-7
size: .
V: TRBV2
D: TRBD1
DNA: TGTGCCAGCAGTGAAAACAGGGGATGGTACGAGCAGTACTTC
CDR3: CASSENRGWYEQYF

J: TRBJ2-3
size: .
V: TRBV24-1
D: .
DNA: TGTGCCACCAGTGATCCCGGGGTTTACACAGATACGCAGTATTTT
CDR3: CATSDPGVYTDTQYF

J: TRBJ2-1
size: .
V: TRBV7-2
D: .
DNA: TGTGCCAGCAGCTTCCATGAGAGAGGAGAGCAGTTCTTC
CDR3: CASSFHERGEQFF

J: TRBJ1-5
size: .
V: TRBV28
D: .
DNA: TGTGCCAGCAGTTTGGCAGGGGACCGCAATCAGCCCCAGCATTTT
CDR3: CASSLAGDRNQPQHF

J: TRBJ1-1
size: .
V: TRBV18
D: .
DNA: TGTGCCAGCTCACCCACGGGGGGGGCGAACACTGAAGCTTTCTTT
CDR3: CASSPTGGANTEAFF

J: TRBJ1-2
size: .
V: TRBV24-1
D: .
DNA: TGTGCCACCTCTCCGGCGGGAATAAACTATGGCTACACCTTC
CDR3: CATSPAGINYGYTF

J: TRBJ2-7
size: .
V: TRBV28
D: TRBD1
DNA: TGTGCCAGCAGTCCCCCTCTTGGACAGGGCTCGAGCTCCTACGAGCAGTACTTC
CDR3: CASSPPLGQGSSSYEQYF

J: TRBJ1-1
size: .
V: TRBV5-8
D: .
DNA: TGTGCCAGCAGCGGCTCGCGGCTCATGAACACTGAAGCTTTCTTT
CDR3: CASSGSRLMNTEAFF

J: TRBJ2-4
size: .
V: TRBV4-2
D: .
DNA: TGTGCCAGCAGCCAAGTGGGCTTTAAGGCCAAAAACATTCAGTACTTC
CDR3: CASSQVGFKAKNIQYF

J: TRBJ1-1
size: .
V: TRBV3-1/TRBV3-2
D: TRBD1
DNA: TGTGCCAGCAGCCATAGGACAGGGTACACTGAAGCTTTCTTT
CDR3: CASSHRTGYTEAFF

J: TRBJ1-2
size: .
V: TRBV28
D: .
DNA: TGTGCCAGCAGTTTAGGCCCCCTCTATGGCTACACCTTC
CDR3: CASSLGPLYGYTF

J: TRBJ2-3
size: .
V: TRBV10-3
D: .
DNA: TGTGCCATCGGCCGAACCGACACAGATACGCAGTATTTT
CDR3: CAIGRTDTDTQYF

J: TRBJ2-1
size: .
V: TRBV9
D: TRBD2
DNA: TGTGCCAGCAGCGTGGGACCGGGACTAGCGTACAATGAGCAGTTCTTC
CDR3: CASSVGPGLAYNEQFF

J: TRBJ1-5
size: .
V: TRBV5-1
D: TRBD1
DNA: TGCGCCAGCAGCCCGGGACAGGGGGCAGGGCCCCAGCATTTT
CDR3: CASSPGQGAGPQHF

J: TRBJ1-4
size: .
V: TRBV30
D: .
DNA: TGTGCCTGGCAACTGGACAGCTATGAAAAACTGTTTTTT
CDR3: CAWQLDSYEKLFF

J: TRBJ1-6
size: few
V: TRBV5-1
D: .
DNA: TGCGCCAGCAGTAGGACAGTCGGGTCACCCCTCCACTTT
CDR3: CASSRTVGSPLHF

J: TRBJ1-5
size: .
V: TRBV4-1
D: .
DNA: TGCGCCAGCAGCCTCGCGACAGGCAATCAGCCCCAGCATTTT
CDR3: CASSLATGNQPQHF

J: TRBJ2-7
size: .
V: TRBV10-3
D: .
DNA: TGTGCCATCATGGCCAGCTCCTACGAGCAGTACTTC
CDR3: CAIMASSYEQYF

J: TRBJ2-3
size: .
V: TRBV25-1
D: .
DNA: TGTGCCAGCAGTGAATGGGGAGTAGGGTCCACAGATACGCAGTATTTT
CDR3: CASSEWGVGSTDTQYF

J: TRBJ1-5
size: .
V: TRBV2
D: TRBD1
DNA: TGTGCCAGCAGGGCCGGGACAGCTAATCAGCCCCAGCATTTT
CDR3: CASRAGTANQPQHF

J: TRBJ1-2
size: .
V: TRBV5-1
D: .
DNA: TGCGCCAGCAGCTTGGCCCCCACATCCCAGGTGGATGGCTACACCTTC
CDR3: CASSLAPTSQVDGYTF

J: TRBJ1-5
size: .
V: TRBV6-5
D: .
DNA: TGTGCCAGCAAACCTAGGGGCGGCCAGCCCCAGCATTTT
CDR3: CASKPRGGQPQHF

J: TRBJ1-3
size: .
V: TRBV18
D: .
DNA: TGTGCCAGCTCACCAGAGACAGGTTCTGGAAACACCATATATTTT
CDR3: CASSPETGSGNTIYF

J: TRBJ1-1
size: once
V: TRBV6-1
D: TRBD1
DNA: TGTGCCAGCAGTGACATAACAGGGGCGAACACTGAAGCTTTCTTT
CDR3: CASSDITGANTEAFF

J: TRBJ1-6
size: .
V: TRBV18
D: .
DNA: TGTGCCAGCTCACCTAGGCAGGGGCAAAATTCACCCCTCCACTTT
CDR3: CASSPRQGQNSPLHF

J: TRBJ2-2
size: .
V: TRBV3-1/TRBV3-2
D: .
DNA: TGTGCCAGCAGCCAAGTTTATGACACCGGGGAGCTGTTTTTT
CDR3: CASSQVYDTGELFF

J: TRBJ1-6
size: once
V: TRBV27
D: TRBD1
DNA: TGTGCCAGCAGTCATGGACAGGGCTTATATAATTCACCCCTCCACTTT
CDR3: CASSHGQGLYNSPLHF

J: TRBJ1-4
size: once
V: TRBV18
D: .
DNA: TGTGCCAGCTCACAAAACAGGGATGCAACTAATGAAAAACTGTTTTTT
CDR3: CASSQNRDATNEKLFF

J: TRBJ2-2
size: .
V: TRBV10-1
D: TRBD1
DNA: TGCGCCAGCAGTGAGTTCCGGGACAGCAACACCGGGGAGCTGTTTTTT
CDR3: CASSEFRDSNTGELFF

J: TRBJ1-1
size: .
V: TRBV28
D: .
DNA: TGTGCCAGCAGCTCGGCGGGGAAAGCTTTCTTT
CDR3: CASSSAGKAFF

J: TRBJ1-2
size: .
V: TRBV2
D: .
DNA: TGTGCCAGCACTACAGGGTCAGGTGGCTACACCTTC
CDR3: CASTTGSGGYTF

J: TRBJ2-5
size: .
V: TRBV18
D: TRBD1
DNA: TGTGCCAGCTCACCGGGACAGGGTAACCAAGAGACCCAGTACTTC
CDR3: CASSPGQGNQETQYF

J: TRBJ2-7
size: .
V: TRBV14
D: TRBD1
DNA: TGTGCCAGCAGCCAGGAGACAGGGACCTACGAGCAGTACTTC
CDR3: CASSQETGTYEQYF

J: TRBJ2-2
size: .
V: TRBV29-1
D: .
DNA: TGCAGCGTTGCCAGGGGAGTCGGGGAGCTGTTTTTT
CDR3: CSVARGVGELFF

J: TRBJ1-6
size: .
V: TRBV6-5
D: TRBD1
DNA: TGTGCCAGCGGACAGGGGCATAATTCACCCCTCCACTTT
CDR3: CASGQGHNSPLHF

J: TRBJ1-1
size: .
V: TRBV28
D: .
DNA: TGTGCCAGCAGATCTTTACTCACTGAAGCTTTCTTT
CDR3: CASRSLLTEAFF

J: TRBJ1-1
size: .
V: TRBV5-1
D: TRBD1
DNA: TGCGCCAGCAGCCCGGGGACAGGTGGTTTTCGAACTGAAGCTTTCTTT
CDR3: CASSPGTGGFRTEAFF

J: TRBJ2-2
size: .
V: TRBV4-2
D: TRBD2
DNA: TGTGCCAGCAGCCAAGTAGGCGGGAGTAAACCCGGGGAGCTGTTTTTT
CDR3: CASSQVGGSKPGELFF

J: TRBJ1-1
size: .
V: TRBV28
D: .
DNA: TGTGCCAGCAGTTCCCTAACAGGGAACACTGAAGCTTTCTTT
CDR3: CASSSLTGNTEAFF